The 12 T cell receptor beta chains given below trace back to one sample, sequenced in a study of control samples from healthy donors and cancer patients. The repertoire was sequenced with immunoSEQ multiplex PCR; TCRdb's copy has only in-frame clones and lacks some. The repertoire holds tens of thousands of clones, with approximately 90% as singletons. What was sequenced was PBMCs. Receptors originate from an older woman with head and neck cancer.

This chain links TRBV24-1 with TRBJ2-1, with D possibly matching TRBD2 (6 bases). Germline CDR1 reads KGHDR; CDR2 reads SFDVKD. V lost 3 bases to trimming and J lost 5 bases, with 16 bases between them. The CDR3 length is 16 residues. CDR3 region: CATSDNRLALNNEQFF. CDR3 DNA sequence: TGTGCCACCAGTGATAATCGGCTAGCGCTGAACAATGAGCAGTTCTTC.

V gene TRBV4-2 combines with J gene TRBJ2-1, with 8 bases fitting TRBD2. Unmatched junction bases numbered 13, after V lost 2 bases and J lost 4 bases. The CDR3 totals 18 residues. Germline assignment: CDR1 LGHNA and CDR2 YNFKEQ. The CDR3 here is CASSQSALTSGLYNEQFF. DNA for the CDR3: TGTGCCAGCAGCCAATCGGCATTAACTAGCGGACTTTACAATGAGCAGTTCTTC.

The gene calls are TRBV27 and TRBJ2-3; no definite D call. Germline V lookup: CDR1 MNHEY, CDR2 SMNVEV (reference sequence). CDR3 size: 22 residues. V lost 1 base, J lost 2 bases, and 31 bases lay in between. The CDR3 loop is CASSLFSYGPTQPHTHTDTQYF. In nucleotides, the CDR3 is TGTGCCAGCAGTTTATTTTCCTACGGACCCACCCAACCACACACACACACAGATACGCAGTATTTT.

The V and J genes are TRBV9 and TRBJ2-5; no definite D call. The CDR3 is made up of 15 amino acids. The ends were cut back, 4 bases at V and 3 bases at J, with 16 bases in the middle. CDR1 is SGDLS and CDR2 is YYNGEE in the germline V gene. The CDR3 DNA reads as TGTGCCAGCAGCCCCCGATGGGCAGCCGAAGAGACCCAGTACTTC. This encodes CASSPRWAAEETQYF.

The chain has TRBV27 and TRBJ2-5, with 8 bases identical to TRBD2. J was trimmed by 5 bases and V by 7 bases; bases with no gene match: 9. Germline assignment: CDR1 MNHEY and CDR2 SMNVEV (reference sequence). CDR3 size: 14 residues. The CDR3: CASTRAGAFETQYF. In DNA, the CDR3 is TGTGCCAGCACAAGAGCGGGAGCTTTTGAGACCCAGTACTTC.

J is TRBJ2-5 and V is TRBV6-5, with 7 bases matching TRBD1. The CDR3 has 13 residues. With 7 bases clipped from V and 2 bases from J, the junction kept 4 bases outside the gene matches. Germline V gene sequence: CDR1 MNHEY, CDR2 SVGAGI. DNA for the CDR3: TGTGCCAGCACCAGGGACAGACAAGAGACCCAGTACTTC. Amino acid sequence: CASTRDRQETQYF.

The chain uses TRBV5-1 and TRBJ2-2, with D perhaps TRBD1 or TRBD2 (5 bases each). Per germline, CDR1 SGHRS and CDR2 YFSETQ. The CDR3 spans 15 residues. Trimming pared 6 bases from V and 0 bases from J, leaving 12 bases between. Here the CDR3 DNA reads TGCGCCAGCACCGGGGCGGCGGCGAACACCGGGGAGCTGTTTTTT. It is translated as CASTGAAANTGELFF. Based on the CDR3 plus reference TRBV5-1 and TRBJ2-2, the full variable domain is KAGVTQTPRYLIKTRGQQVTLSCSPISGHRSVSWYQQTPGQGLQFLFEYFSETQRNKGNFPGRFSGRQFSNSRSEMNVSTLELGDSALYLCASTGAAANTGELFFGEGSRLTVL.

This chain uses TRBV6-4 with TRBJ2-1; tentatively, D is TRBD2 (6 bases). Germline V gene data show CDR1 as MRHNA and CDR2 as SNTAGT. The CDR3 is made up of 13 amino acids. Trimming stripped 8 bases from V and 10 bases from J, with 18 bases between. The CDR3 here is CASSYGDSSEQFF. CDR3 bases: TGTGCCAGCTCATACGGGGACTCCTCCGAGCAGTTCTTC.

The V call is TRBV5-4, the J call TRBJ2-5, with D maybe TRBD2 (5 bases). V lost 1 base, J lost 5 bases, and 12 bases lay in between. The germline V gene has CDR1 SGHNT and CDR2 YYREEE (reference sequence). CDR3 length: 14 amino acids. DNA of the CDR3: TGTGCCAGCAGCTTGTGGGTTAGGGAGGAGACCCAGTACTTC. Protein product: CASSLWVREETQYF.

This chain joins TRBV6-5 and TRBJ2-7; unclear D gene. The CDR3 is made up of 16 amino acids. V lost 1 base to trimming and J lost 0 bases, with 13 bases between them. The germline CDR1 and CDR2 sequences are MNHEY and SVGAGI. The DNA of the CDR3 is TGTGCCAGCAGTTACTTGGGCGGTGTGAGCTCCTACGAGCAGTACTTC. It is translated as CASSYLGGVSSYEQYF.

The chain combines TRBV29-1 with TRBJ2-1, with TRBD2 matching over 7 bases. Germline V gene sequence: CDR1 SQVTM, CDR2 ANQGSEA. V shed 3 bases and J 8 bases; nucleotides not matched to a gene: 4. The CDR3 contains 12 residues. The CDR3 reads CSVDSGSHEQFF. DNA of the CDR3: TGCAGCGTTGATAGCGGGTCCCATGAGCAGTTCTTC.

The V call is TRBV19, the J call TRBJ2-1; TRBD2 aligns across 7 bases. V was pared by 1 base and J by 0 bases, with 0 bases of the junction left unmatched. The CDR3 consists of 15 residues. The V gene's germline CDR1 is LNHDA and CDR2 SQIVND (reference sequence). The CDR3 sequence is CASSIASGSYNEQFF. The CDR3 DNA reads TGTGCCAGTAGTATAGCTAGCGGCTCCTACAATGAGCAGTTCTTC.